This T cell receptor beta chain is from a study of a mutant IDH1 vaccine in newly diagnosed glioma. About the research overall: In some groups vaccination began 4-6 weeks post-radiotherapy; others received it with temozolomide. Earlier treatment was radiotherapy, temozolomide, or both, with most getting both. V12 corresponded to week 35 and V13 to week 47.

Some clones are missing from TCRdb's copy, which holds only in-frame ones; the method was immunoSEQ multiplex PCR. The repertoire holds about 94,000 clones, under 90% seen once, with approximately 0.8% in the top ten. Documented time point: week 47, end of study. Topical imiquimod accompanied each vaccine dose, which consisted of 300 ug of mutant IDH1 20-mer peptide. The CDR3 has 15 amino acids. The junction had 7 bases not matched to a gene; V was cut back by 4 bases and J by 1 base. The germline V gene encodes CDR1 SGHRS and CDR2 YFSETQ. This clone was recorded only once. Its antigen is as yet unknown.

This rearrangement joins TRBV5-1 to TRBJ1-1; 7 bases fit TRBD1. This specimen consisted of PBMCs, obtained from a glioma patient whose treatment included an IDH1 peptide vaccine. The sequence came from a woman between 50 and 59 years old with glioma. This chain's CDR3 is CASSQTGVENTEAFF. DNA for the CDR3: TGCGCCAGCAGCCAAACAGGGGTGGAGAACACTGAAGCTTTCTTT. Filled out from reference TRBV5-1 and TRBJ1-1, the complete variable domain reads KAGVTQTPRYLIKTRGQQVTLSCSPISGHRSVSWYQQTPGQGLQFLFEYFSETQRNKGNFPGRFSGRQFSNSRSEMNVSTLELGDSALYLCASSQTGVENTEAFFGQGTRLTVV.